These 21 T cell receptor beta chains share one sample of origin, sequenced in a study of blood T cell repertoires in COVID-19. Clones were read by immunoSEQ multiplex PCR, and TCRdb kept only the in-frame ones, dropping some. The sample records about 250,000 clones, almost 85% being singletons. The sample was PBMCs or T cells enriched from blood (not recorded which). These TCRs come from a woman between 50 and 59 years old with acute COVID-19.

The gene calls are TRBV13 and TRBJ1-4; D gene uncertain. Trimming stripped 5 bases from V and 9 bases from J, with 19 bases between. In germline, CDR1 is PRHDT, CDR2 FYEKMQ (reference sequence). There are 15 residues in the CDR3. The CDR3 DNA reads TGTGCCAGCAGCCCTTCATACGGAGCTACTCAAAAACTGTTTTTT. Translated, it gives CASSPSYGATQKLFF.

The CDR3 sequence: CASSQELRGDGYTF. DNA for the CDR3: TGTGCCAGCAGCCAGGAACTCAGGGGTGATGGCTACACCTTC. The V call is TRBV14, the J call TRBJ1-2, with a tentative D call TRBD1 (6 bases). Trimming took 3 bases from V and 6 from J, leaving 14 bases between them. Looked up from germline, CDR1 is SGHDN and CDR2 is FVKESK. The CDR3 has 14 residues.

The genes are TRBV19 and TRBJ1-3; possibly TRBD1 for D (5 bases). Per germline, CDR1 LNHDA and CDR2 SQIVND (reference sequence). Trimming took 3 bases from V and 0 from J, leaving 9 bases between them. CDR3 length: 15 residues. This chain's CDR3 is CASSMPGNSGNTIYF. CDR3 in DNA: TGTGCCAGTAGTATGCCAGGGAACTCTGGAAACACCATATATTTT. Looking up the rest from reference TRBV19 and TRBJ1-3 gives the full variable domain: DGGITQSPKYLFRKEGQNVTLSCEQNLNHDAMYWYRQDPGQGLRLIYYSQIVNDFQKGDIAEGYSVSREKKESFPLTVTSAQKNPTAFYLCASSMPGNSGNTIYFGEGSWLTVV.

V gene TRBV7-2 combines with J gene TRBJ1-1; no reliable D call. Germline V lookup: CDR1 SGHTA, CDR2 FQGNSA. The CDR3 spans 14 residues. V dropped 0 bases and J dropped 4 bases, with 9 bases sitting between them. CDR3 in amino acids: CASSLAVRGTEAFF. As DNA, the CDR3 is TGTGCCAGCAGCTTAGCCGTGCGGGGCACTGAAGCTTTCTTT.

The V gene is TRBV6-4, the J gene TRBJ1-1, with no clear D. There are 13 residues in the CDR3. V lost 4 bases and J lost 3, with 9 bases in between. CDR1 is MRHNA and CDR2 is SNTAGT in the germline V gene. The CDR3 coding sequence is TGTGCCAGCAGTGGTAGTTTCGACACTGAAGCTTTCTTT. This encodes CASSGSFDTEAFF.

This chain uses TRBV7-9 with TRBJ2-1, with a weak D call TRBD2 (5 bases). V lost 5 bases and J lost 0, with 17 bases in between. Per germline, CDR1 SEHNR and CDR2 FQNEAQ (reference sequence). CDR3 length: 17 amino acids. The CDR3 protein is CASSPYPSTTSYNEQFF. CDR3 sequence (DNA): TGTGCCAGCAGCCCCTACCCTAGCACTACCTCCTACAATGAGCAGTTCTTC. Filled out from reference TRBV7-9 and TRBJ2-1, the complete variable domain reads DTGVSQNPRHKITKRGQNVTFRCDPISEHNRLYWYRQTLGQGPEFLTYFQNEAQLEKSRLLSDRFSAERPKGSFSTLEIQRTEQGDSAMYLCASSPYPSTTSYNEQFFGPGTRLTVL.

Remarks on this clone: One end of the junction does not line up with germline, which may come from a read error. This chain joins TRBV7-7 and TRBJ2-5; 9 bases align to TRBD2. Germline V CDR1 and CDR2: SSHAT, FNYEAQ (reference sequence). The CDR3 loop spans 16 amino acids. The CDR3 region has the DNA TGTGCTAGCACCCCAAACCCCGCGGGGGGGAGGGAGACCCAGTACTTC. The encoded protein is CASTPNPAGGRETQYF.

The rearrangement joins TRBV30 to TRBJ1-1; the D gene is possibly TRBD1 (6 bases). The V gene lost 5 bases and the J gene lost 2 bases, with 12 bases spanning the gap. This CDR3 has 13 amino acids. The germline gives CDR1 GTSNPN, CDR2 SVGIG (reference sequence). CDR3 DNA: TGTGCCTGGTATCAGGGGTTTAACACTGAAGCTTTCTTT. Encoded protein: CAWYQGFNTEAFF.

The rearrangement links TRBV7-8 to TRBJ1-2; perhaps TRBD1 as D (5 bases). The ends were cut back, 0 bases at V and 3 bases at J, with 11 bases in the middle. The CDR3 contains 15 residues. Germline V gene data show CDR1 as SGHVS and CDR2 as FQNEAQ. The CDR3 nucleotides are TGTGCCAGCAGCTTAGCCAGGGCTGACGACTATGGCTACACCTTC. It encodes CASSLARADDYGYTF.

V gene TRBV4-3 combines with J gene TRBJ1-5; 9 bases are shared with TRBD1. This CDR3 contains 18 residues. V dropped 0 bases and J dropped 4; count of bases not matched to a gene: 10. Germline V gives CDR1 LGHNA, CDR2 YSLEER. CDR3 sequence: CASSQDLAGTGNNQPQHF. Here the CDR3 DNA reads TGCGCCAGCAGCCAAGATCTCGCCGGGACAGGGAATAATCAGCCCCAGCATTTT.

In this sample, this clone turned up a few times. The chain links TRBV9 to TRBJ1-2, with D possibly matching TRBD1 (5 bases). CDR1 is SGDLS and CDR2 is YYNGEE in the germline V gene. This CDR3 has 16 residues. Trimming left V 0 bases short and J 2 bases short, with 14 bases between. In DNA form, the CDR3 reads TGTGCCAGCAGCGTAGCTGTTCGGCCAGGGAACTATGGCTACACCTTC. Amino acid sequence: CASSVAVRPGNYGYTF.

V usage is TRBV19 and J usage is TRBJ1-5, with 9 nucleotides matching TRBD1. This CDR3 is 14 amino acids long. Germline-derived CDR1 and CDR2 are LNHDA and SQIVND (reference sequence). The DNA of the CDR3 is TGTGGGTGCGGGGGACAGGGAAGCAATCAGCCCCAGCATTTT. Translation gives CGCGGQGSNQPQHF. The full variable domain, in which reference TRBV19 and TRBJ1-5 provide the parts outside the CDR3, is DGGITQSPKYLFRKEGQNVTLSCEQNLNHDAMYWYRQDPGQGLRLIYYSQIVNDFQKGDIAEGYSVSREKKESFPLTVTSAQKNPTAFYLCGCGGQGSNQPQHFGDGTRLSIL.

The chain links TRBV28 to TRBJ2-5; D gene unclear. This CDR3 comprises 11 residues. Germline V gives CDR1 MDHEN, CDR2 SYDVKM. The germline V and J ends were trimmed by 1 base and 7 bases, with 4 bases remaining between them. The CDR3 bases are TGTGCCAGCAGTTTATCGTCGACCCAGTACTTC. The encoded protein is CASSLSSTQYF. The entire variable domain, with the rest obtained from reference TRBV28 and TRBJ2-5, is as follows: DVKVTQSSRYLVKRTGEKVFLECVQDMDHENMFWYRQDPGLGLRLIYFSYDVKMKEKGDIPEGYSVSREKKERFSLILESASTNQTSMYLCASSLSSTQYFGPGTRLLVL.

The genes are TRBV18 and TRBJ2-6; D is perhaps TRBD1 (6 bases). Trimming stripped 1 base from V and 0 bases from J, with 13 bases between. Germline V gene data show CDR1 as KGHSH and CDR2 as LQKENI. The CDR3 spans 18 residues. Here the CDR3 DNA reads TGTGCCAGCTCACCACAGGGACAAAGCTCCTCTGGGGCCAACGTCCTGACTTTC. It specifies CASSPQGQSSSGANVLTF.

This sequence joins TRBV7-2 and TRBJ1-1, with D uncertain. V lost 1 base and J lost 0, with 18 bases in between. From germline, CDR1 is SGHTA and CDR2 FQGNSA. The CDR3 is made up of 18 amino acids. DNA of the CDR3: TGTGCCAGCAGCTTAGTTCATATGGGCGGGCATCTGAACACTGAAGCTTTCTTT. Translated, it gives CASSLVHMGGHLNTEAFF.

The chain is built from TRBV27 and TRBJ1-2; 8 bases fit TRBD1. This CDR3 spans 15 amino acids. Trimming cost V 10 bases and J 4 bases; bases outside gene matches: 14. The germline CDR1 and CDR2 sequences are MNHEY and SMNVEV (reference sequence). The CDR3 loop reads CATNAGGPLGYGYTF. CDR3 bases: TGTGCCACCAACGCAGGGGGCCCGCTTGGCTATGGCTACACCTTC.

The rearrangement joins TRBV15 to TRBJ1-5, with a tentative D call TRBD1 (6 bases). CDR3 length: 16 residues. Germline values: CDR1 LNHNV, CDR2 YYDKDF (reference sequence). The V and J ends lost 5 bases and 1 base respectively, with 15 bases between them. The CDR3 DNA reads as TGTGCCACCAGCGCTCCTGACAGGACCAGCAATCAGCCCCAGCATTTT. Translating it yields CATSAPDRTSNQPQHF.

The V call is TRBV7-8, the J call TRBJ2-3, with D tentatively TRBD2 (6 bases). CDR3 size: 16 residues. Trimming pared 5 bases from V and 2 bases from J, leaving 17 bases between. The V gene's germline CDR1 is SGHVS and CDR2 FQNEAQ. The CDR3, as DNA: TGTGCCAGCAGCCTCCTTGCGGGGAGTAACACAGATACGCAGTATTTT. It encodes CASSLLAGSNTDTQYF.

The CDR3 loop is CASIPRGGDNTGELFF. The CDR3 bases are TGTGCCAGCATCCCAAGAGGAGGGGATAACACCGGGGAGCTGTTTTTT. The chain employs TRBV5-4 and TRBJ2-2; tentatively, D is TRBD2 (6 bases). Trimming shortened V by 6 bases and J by 2 bases, and 17 bases separated the two germline ends. The CDR3 has 16 amino acids. Looked up from germline, CDR1 is SGHNT and CDR2 is YYREEE (reference sequence).

The genes are TRBV7-6 and TRBJ2-7; weak D call: TRBD2 (5 bases). The CDR3 is 15 amino acids. Germline CDR1 reads SGHVS; CDR2 reads FNYEAQ. The ends were cut back, 4 bases at V and 7 bases at J, with 20 bases in the middle. Here the CDR3 reads CASSSTPSFGEEQYF. The CDR3 DNA follows: TGTGCCAGCAGCTCCACCCCCTCTTTTGGGGAGGAGCAGTACTTC.

V usage is TRBV7-8 and J usage is TRBJ2-2; 8 bases agree with TRBD1. V gave up 4 bases and J gave up 5 bases; unmatched junction bases: 6. Germline V gene lookup returns CDR1 SGHVS and CDR2 FQNEAQ. The CDR3 is made up of 15 amino acids. CDR3 residues: CASSSTDRETGELFF. The CDR3 region has the DNA TGTGCCAGCAGCTCAACGGACAGGGAAACCGGGGAGCTGTTTTTT. Full variable domain (missing parts from reference TRBV7-8 and TRBJ2-2): GAGVSQSPRYKVAKRGQDVALRCDPISGHVSLFWYQQALGQGPEFLTYFQNEAQLDKSGLPSDRFFAERPEGSVSTLKIQRTQQEDSAVYLCASSSTDRETGELFFGEGSRLTVL.